The source of this TCR beta chain is a study of T cells in Graves' hyperthyroidism and ophthalmopathy. Those patients with uncontrolled infection, other autoimmune disease, pregnancy or lactation were excluded. The CDR3 sequence is 18 residues long. The V gene end was trimmed by 1 base and the J gene end by 0 bases; junction bases not matched to a gene: 6. Per the germline V gene, CDR1 is LNHNV and CDR2 is YYDKDF (reference sequence). Amplified regions were TCR beta CDR3 sequences from RNA transcripts. HTBI primers were the set used in a first-round RT-PCR of the TCR CDR3. TCRdb re-called the multiplex PCR reads through MiXCR, storing one row per CDR3 protein. The data show roughly 600,000 distinct CDR3 sequences, roughly 15% seen once. This clonotype was detected only a few times.

V and J are TRBV15 and TRBJ2-1, with 10 bases aligning to TRBD2. This receptor was identified in a woman aged 45-59 years with Graves' ophthalmopathy. The sequenced sample was blood. The CDR3 sequence: CATSRGLAGVGSYNEQFF. The CDR3 coding sequence is TGTGCCACCAGCAGAGGTCTAGCGGGAGTAGGCTCCTACAATGAGCAGTTCTTC.